What follows is one T cell receptor (beta chain) and its context. Antigen unknown. This entry is derived from a study of cytomegalovirus exposure and HLA in healthy donors. Across the study: Of all 400 or so donors who were genotyped, roughly 83% belonged to the Caucasian-associated ancestry cluster. Study-level points and caveats: According to a later analysis, donors in an Asian-associated ancestry cluster reportedly had fewer N-insertions than the roughly 670-donor mean. Specificity for CMV antigens was confirmed in vitro for a few of the CMV-associated chains. A highly shared variant cluster was judged a likely technical artifact.

PCR involved 60 Vbeta and 13 Jbeta primers. Using immunoSEQ multiplex PCR, the repertoire was profiled, and TCRdb retains in-frame clones only, with some absent. Of around 140,000 clones listed, approximately 73% are singletons. The clonotype was recovered from a young woman in good health and CMV-seronegative. Sequencing input: PBMCs.

Here the CDR3 DNA reads TGTGCCAGCACCCCGGACAGGGGGCGAGAAAAACTGTTTTTT. Encoded protein: CASTPDRGREKLFF. The V call is TRBV6-1, the J call TRBJ1-4; 11 bases are a match to TRBD1. Germline trimming cut 7 bases from V and 8 bases from J; bases unmatched to any gene: 6. The CDR3 sequence is 14 residues long. Germline V gives CDR1 MNHNS, CDR2 SASEGT.